A single TCR beta chain is shown here with its context. This sample was taken from a study of blood T cell repertoires in COVID-19. Study-level background: Italy, Spain and the United States were the sources of the convalescent and acute COVID-19 samples. Sample material is recorded as cDNA or gDNA derived from T cells, B-cell-depleted T cells, or PBMCs.

Authors' data handling: Reference gene primer amplification gave estimated nucleated cell counts. Data came from immunoSEQ multiplex PCR; TCRdb stores just in-frame clones and leaves some out. That table furnishes V, J and clone size, whereas the DNA furnished D and trimming. Of roughly 330,000 clones listed, approximately 88% are singletons. This receptor was identified in a man aged 18-30 years who had recovered from COVID-19. The sequencing sample was made of peripheral blood.

CDR3 nucleotides: TGTGCCATCAGTGAGTCGGCAGGGGGGAACACTGAAGCTTTCTTT. This encodes CAISESAGGNTEAFF. J is TRBJ1-1 and V is TRBV10-3, with 7 bases matching TRBD1. This CDR3 has 15 amino acids. V shed 0 bases, J shed 1 base, and the junction held 2 bases outside the gene matches. The germline V gene has CDR1 ENHRY and CDR2 SYGVKD.